A single sample gave rise to the 20 T cell receptor beta chains below, sequenced in a study of T-cell reconstitution after alpha-beta-depleted transplantation in children (dated by TCRdb to about 2016). This specimen's treatment or condition label, per the study, means: allogeneic hematopoietic cell transplantation with graft depleted of TCRalphabeta T cells and CD19 B cells. Receptor amplification or capture employed PCR. The sequencing machine was an Illumina HiSeq 2500. TCR libraries were prepared with molecular barcoding, using unique molecular identifiers to normalize TCRbeta repertoire quantification. The public sequencing data were trimmed at Q25 with fastp and processed into clonotypes with MiXCR by TCRdb, which kept only in-frame beta chains. One record per CDR3 amino acid sequence lists the most common genes and DNA. A total of around 370,000 distinct CDR3 sequences appear in this sample, under 20% of them only once. Around two fifths of the sample belongs to the ten largest clones.

The sample here was PBMCs, mostly from graft donor cells, taken 360 days after TCRalphabeta/CD19-depleted stem cell transplant. The receptors come from a male patient aged 2 to 9 who had a stem cell transplant for acute lymphoblastic leukemia, so the T cells may come from the graft donor.

In this sample, this clonotype turned up a few times. This chain links TRBV20-1 with TRBJ1-2; 10 bases fit TRBD1. CDR1 is DFQATT and CDR2 is SNEGSKA in the germline V gene (reference sequence). The CDR3 length is 18 residues. The trim removed 3 bases at V and 4 bases at J, leaving 17 bases unmatched. This chain's CDR3 is CSASSLGTGEFIGYGYTF. The CDR3 nucleotides are TGCAGTGCTAGTTCTCTCGGGACAGGGGAATTTATCGGCTATGGCTACACCTTC.

The CDR3 DNA follows: TGCGCCAGCAGCCTGACGAGTCATTCACAGGGGAGGTCCTACGAGCAGTACTTC. Protein product: CASSLTSHSQGRSYEQYF. The chain combines TRBV4-1 with TRBJ2-7; weak D call: TRBD1 (7 bases). Germline V gene data show CDR1 as MGHRA and CDR2 as YSYEKL. The V end was cut by 4 bases, the J end by 1 base, with 23 bases between. The CDR3 runs 18 residues.

This clonotype was detected many times. V is TRBV30 and J is TRBJ2-5; weak D call: TRBD2 (5 bases). CDR1 is GTSNPN, CDR2 SVGIG, per germline (reference sequence). CDR3 length: 14 amino acids. V was shortened by 0 bases and J by 2 bases, with 10 bases between the two germline ends. CDR3 residues: CAWSVNSGQETQYF. The CDR3 region has the DNA TGTGCCTGGAGTGTGAACAGCGGACAAGAGACCCAGTACTTC.

This chain links TRBV11-1 with TRBJ1-3, with a weak D call TRBD1 (5 bases). Between the trimmed V and J ends, which lost 4 bases and 0 bases, there was a span of 19 bases. CDR3 length equals 18 residues. Germline V lookup: CDR1 SGHAT, CDR2 FQDESV (reference sequence). The chain's CDR3 is CASSSSLLDRSSGNTIYF. DNA for the CDR3: TGTGCCAGCAGCTCTAGCCTCCTCGACAGATCCTCTGGAAACACCATATATTTT.

This clonotype was recorded a few times. The CDR3 sequence is CASSSGTGGNQPQHF. The CDR3 bases are TGTGCCAGCAGCTCTGGGACAGGTGGCAATCAGCCCCAGCATTTT. The chain has TRBV7-2 and TRBJ1-5; 8 bases are shared with TRBD1. V was clipped by 4 bases and J by 2 bases; unmatched bases: 4. This CDR3 has 15 amino acids. CDR1 is SGHTA and CDR2 is FQGNSA in the germline V gene.

This clonotype was observed a handful of times. The chain links TRBV11-2 to TRBJ2-5; D may be TRBD1 or TRBD2 (5 bases each). The CDR3 runs to 15 residues. The V gene's germline CDR1 is SGHAT and CDR2 FQNNGV. V was pared by 4 bases and J by 5 bases, with 17 bases between. In DNA form, the CDR3 reads TGTGCCAGCAGCTCCGGGACCCATTCGTGGGAGACCCAGTACTTC. Protein product: CASSSGTHSWETQYF.

V is TRBV15 and J is TRBJ2-1; tentatively, D is TRBD2 (5 bases). This CDR3 is 13 amino acids long. CDR1 and CDR2 (germline): LNHNV, YYDKDF (reference sequence). Trimming cost V 5 bases and J 6 bases, with 11 bases left between them. The CDR3 nucleotides read TGTGCCACCAGCGGGGAGTTACGCAATGAGCAGTTCTTC. Protein product: CATSGELRNEQFF.

This clonotype was seen more than once but under ten times. The CDR3 nucleotides are TGCAGCGTTGTAGGCCAGTACCAAGAGACCCAGTACTTC. As protein: CSVVGQYQETQYF. V usage is TRBV29-1 and J usage is TRBJ2-5; D is ambiguous. The CDR3 length is 13 residues. Germline V lookup: CDR1 SQVTM, CDR2 ANQGSEA. The V gene lost 4 bases and the J gene lost 0 bases, with 9 bases spanning the gap. Full variable domain (remainder filled in from reference TRBV29-1 and TRBJ2-5): SAVISQKPSRDICQRGTSLTIQCQVDSQVTMMFWYRQQPGQSLTLIATANQGSEATYESGFVIDKFPISRPNLTFSTLTVSNMSPEDSSIYLCSVVGQYQETQYFGPGTRLLVL.

This clonotype was counted a few times. This sequence joins TRBV29-1 and TRBJ2-3; 12 bases agree with TRBD1. From germline, CDR1 is SQVTM and CDR2 ANQGSEA. CDR3 length equals 16 residues. V gave up 2 bases and J gave up 3 bases; unmatched junction bases: 6. The DNA for the CDR3 is TGCAGCGTTGAACCCGGGACAGGGGGCGCAACAGATACGCAGTATTTT. Encoded protein: CSVEPGTGGATDTQYF.

The rearrangement links TRBV7-2 to TRBJ2-1, with D possibly matching TRBD2 (5 bases). Germline loops: CDR1 SGHTA, CDR2 FQGNSA. V was shortened by 5 bases and J by 0 bases, with 11 bases between the two germline ends. The CDR3 is 15 residues long. The CDR3 nucleotides are TGTGCCAGCAGCGCGCCCACTAGCTCCTACAATGAGCAGTTCTTC. It encodes CASSAPTSSYNEQFF.

The V call is TRBV29-1, the J call TRBJ2-1; D remains ambiguous. This CDR3 region has 15 residues. V lost 0 bases and J 2 bases, leaving 11 bases between the germline ends. Germline V gene data show CDR1 as SQVTM and CDR2 as ANQGSEA. The CDR3 DNA reads TGCAGCGTTGAAGATCGTGGCTACCCCTACAATGAGCAGTTCTTC. Its translation: CSVEDRGYPYNEQFF.

CDR3 in amino acids: CASRLAGGGDTQYF. The CDR3 nucleotides read TGTGCCAGCCGACTAGCGGGAGGTGGAGATACGCAGTATTTT. This rearrangement joins TRBV28 to TRBJ2-3; the match to TRBD2 covers 13 bases. J was trimmed by 5 bases and V by 8 bases; bases with no gene match: 4. The CDR3 extends over 14 amino acids. From germline, CDR1 is MDHEN and CDR2 SYDVKM.

Many counts were recorded for this clonotype. The gene calls are TRBV25-1 and TRBJ2-7, with 13 bases matching TRBD2. After removal of 4 bases from V and 1 base from J, the junction contained 22 bases not matched to a gene. The CDR3 loop spans 22 amino acids. Germline V gene lookup returns CDR1 MGHDK and CDR2 SYGVNS. Here the CDR3 reads CASSGLDNYKLAGGPESYEQYF. As DNA, the CDR3 is TGTGCCAGCAGTGGGTTAGACAACTACAAACTAGCGGGAGGGCCGGAATCCTACGAGCAGTACTTC.

The rearrangement uses TRBV19 and TRBJ2-3; D might be TRBD1 or TRBD2, each matching 5 bases. This CDR3 contains 13 residues. Trimming removed 4 bases from V and 8 bases from J, with 13 bases in between. Germline-derived CDR1 and CDR2 are LNHDA and SQIVND (reference sequence). The CDR3 coding sequence is TGTGCCAGTAGTACCGGCTATGGGGGTACGCAGTATTTT. This codes for CASSTGYGGTQYF. Complete variable domain (other parts from reference TRBV19 and TRBJ2-3): DGGITQSPKYLFRKEGQNVTLSCEQNLNHDAMYWYRQDPGQGLRLIYYSQIVNDFQKGDIAEGYSVSREKKESFPLTVTSAQKNPTAFYLCASSTGYGGTQYFGPGTRLTVL.

This clonotype was recorded a few times. The V call is TRBV11-1, the J call TRBJ2-7, with D maybe TRBD1 (6 bases). V lost 2 bases and J 0 bases, leaving 11 bases between the germline ends. Per the germline V gene, CDR1 is SGHAT and CDR2 is FQDESV (reference sequence). CDR3 length: 15 amino acids. CDR3 loop: CASSLTPDSSYEQYF. The CDR3 DNA reads as TGTGCCAGCAGCTTAACCCCGGACAGCTCCTACGAGCAGTACTTC.

This clonotype showed up many times. The chain joins TRBV6-5 to TRBJ2-1; 11 positions match TRBD2. With 1 base clipped from V and 8 bases from J, the junction kept 7 bases outside the gene matches. CDR3 length equals 16 residues. The V gene's germline CDR1 is MNHEY and CDR2 SVGAGI. CDR3 region: CASSYWASGRRHEQFF. CDR3 nucleotide sequence: TGTGCCAGCAGTTACTGGGCTAGCGGGAGGCGGCATGAGCAGTTCTTC.

The chain carries TRBV12-3 or TRBV12-4 and TRBJ2-5; D not certain. Trimming cost V 7 bases and J 1 base, with 10 bases left between them. This CDR3 region has 13 residues. In DNA form, the CDR3 reads TGTGCCAGCACTGGACGGGTCCAAGAGACCCAGTACTTC. Its protein is CASTGRVQETQYF.

The chain has TRBV19 and TRBJ2-3, with TRBD2 matching over 10 bases. The CDR3 spans 15 residues. The V gene end was trimmed by 9 bases and the J gene end by 1 base; junction bases not matched to a gene: 7. The V gene's germline CDR1 is LNHDA and CDR2 SQIVND (reference sequence). The CDR3 sequence: CASNSGRTRTDTQYF. The CDR3, as DNA: TGTGCCAGCAATAGCGGGAGGACTCGCACAGATACGCAGTATTTT.

The sample holds a few counts of this clonotype. The genes are TRBV28 and TRBJ1-5, with TRBD1 matching 8 bases. Germline CDR1 and CDR2: MDHEN and SYDVKM. V lost 6 bases and J lost 5; bases outside the gene matches: 9. CDR3 length equals 15 residues. CDR3 coding DNA: TGTGCCAGCAGCCCCCGTGGGACAGGATATCAGCCCCAGCATTTT. Amino acid sequence: CASSPRGTGYQPQHF.

The chain is built from TRBV12-3 or TRBV12-4 and TRBJ1-5; the D is unclear. The CDR3 loop spans 13 amino acids. V lost 3 bases and J lost 6, with 9 bases in between. CDR3 DNA: TGTGCCAGCAGTTTCTTTTTTCCTCAGCCCCAGCATTTT. The encoded protein is CASSFFFPQPQHF.